These 13 T cell receptor beta chains share one sample of origin, sequenced in a study of a mutant IDH1 vaccine in newly diagnosed glioma (dated by TCRdb to the early 2020s). The library was produced with the immunoSEQ multiplex PCR assay. Held by TCRdb, this immuneACCESS table contains in-frame sequences only and omits some clones. Under half of the omission traces to an unresolved V gene where checked; the cause of the rest is unknown. The sample contains some 29,000 clones, around 84% of them found a single time. The top ten constitute roughly 18% of the sample. These receptors are not linked to any known antigen. In the paper's terms, the time point label means: week 23, last vaccination. Every vaccine dose consisted of 300 ug of a 20-mer mutant IDH1 peptide in Montanide, administered subcutaneously together with topical imiquimod. The sample here was PBMCs, taken from a glioma patient whose treatment included an IDH1 peptide vaccine. The receptors stem from a woman under 40 with glioma.

The gene calls are TRBV7-2 and TRBJ1-2; 12 positions agree with TRBD1. The ends lost 5 bases at V and 4 bases at J; junction bases unmatched: 5. This CDR3 contains 15 residues. The germline CDR1 and CDR2 sequences are SGHTA and FQGNSA. The CDR3: CASSPGTGGRYGYTF. CDR3 DNA: TGTGCCAGCAGCCCCGGGACAGGGGGCCGCTATGGCTACACCTTC. Supplemented by reference TRBV7-2 and TRBJ1-2, the full variable domain reads GAGVSQSPSNKVTEKGKDVELRCDPISGHTALYWYRQSLGQGLEFLIYFQGNSAPDKSGLPSDRFSAERTGGSVSTLTIQRTQQEDSAVYLCASSPGTGGRYGYTFGSGTRLTVV.

The chain uses TRBV29-1 and TRBJ1-1, with D perhaps matching TRBD1 (5 bases). V was cut by 6 bases and J by 1 base, with 15 bases left in between. This CDR3 has 14 amino acids. The germline CDR1 and CDR2 sequences are SQVTM and ANQGSEA. CDR3 protein: CSVVPGPGNTEAFF. Written as DNA, the CDR3 is TGCAGCGTCGTTCCGGGACCGGGGAACACTGAAGCTTTCTTT.

V gene TRBV6-5 combines with J gene TRBJ1-1; D is perhaps TRBD1 (6 bases). Trimming pared 2 bases from V and 1 base from J, leaving 11 bases between. Germline CDR1 reads MNHEY; CDR2 reads SVGAGI. This CDR3 comprises 15 residues. CDR3: CASSYGGLWNTEAFF. The DNA of the CDR3 is TGTGCCAGCAGTTACGGGGGCCTATGGAACACTGAAGCTTTCTTT.

The rearrangement links TRBV29-1 to TRBJ2-3; TRBD1 aligns across 7 bases. Per germline, CDR1 SQVTM and CDR2 ANQGSEA. J was trimmed by 0 bases and V by 6 bases; bases with no gene match: 6. The length of the CDR3 is 14 residues. In nucleotides, the CDR3 is TGCAGCGTGGGCCCGGGACAGAGCACAGATACGCAGTATTTT. This gives the protein CSVGPGQSTDTQYF.

This clone was seen once. This chain links TRBV2 with TRBJ2-5, with a possible D match to TRBD1 (5 bases). The ends were cut back, 4 bases at V and 2 bases at J, with 8 bases in the middle. This CDR3 comprises 13 residues. CDR1 and CDR2 from the germline V gene are SNHLY and FYNNEI. The CDR3 here is CASSGRAQETQYF. CDR3 coding DNA: TGTGCCAGCAGTGGCAGGGCACAAGAGACCCAGTACTTC.

The rearrangement uses TRBV25-1 and TRBJ2-7; maybe TRBD2 (5 bases). CDR3 size: 14 residues. The germline V gene encodes CDR1 MGHDK and CDR2 SYGVNS. The V end lost 4 bases, the J end lost 4 bases, and 14 bases lay between the germline ends. CDR3 DNA: TGTGCCAGCAGTGGTCCCGGGATGCTATACGAGCAGTACTTC. Protein sequence: CASSGPGMLYEQYF.

J is TRBJ2-2 and V is TRBV9; D could derive from TRBD1 or TRBD2 (6 bases each). Germline values: CDR1 SGDLS, CDR2 YYNGEE. V gave up 0 bases and J gave up 6 bases, with 9 bases separating them. This CDR3 is 14 amino acids long. CDR3 residues: CASSVGGGPGELFF. The CDR3 nucleotides are TGTGCCAGCAGCGTAGGAGGGGGGCCCGGGGAGCTGTTTTTT.

This sequence joins TRBV29-1 and TRBJ1-1; D is ambiguous. Trimming removed 5 bases at V and 2 bases at J, with 12 bases between. Germline V gene lookup returns CDR1 SQVTM and CDR2 ANQGSEA. The CDR3 spans 13 residues. The DNA for the CDR3 is TGCAGCGTTCGGGCAGGCCCCAACACTGAAGCTTTCTTT. Encoded protein: CSVRAGPNTEAFF.

The chain is built from TRBV7-9 and TRBJ1-5; 11 positions match TRBD1. V dropped 5 bases and J dropped 5; count of bases not matched to a gene: 17. This CDR3 spans 19 amino acids. Germline CDR1 is SEHNR and CDR2 is FQNEAQ (reference sequence). The CDR3 sequence is CASSNSRGDRGAEYQPQHF. The CDR3 nucleotides are TGTGCCAGCAGCAATAGTAGGGGGGACAGGGGGGCCGAGTATCAGCCCCAGCATTTT.

V gene TRBV7-9 combines with J gene TRBJ1-2; D not resolved. Germline V gene lookup returns CDR1 SEHNR and CDR2 FQNEAQ (reference sequence). V lost 5 bases and J lost 2, with 21 bases in between. This CDR3 is 17 amino acids long. In DNA form, the CDR3 reads TGTGCCAGCAGCCCTGGGCGTCAGGCCCGTGACAACTATGGCTACACCTTC. Translation gives CASSPGRQARDNYGYTF.

V gene TRBV19 combines with J gene TRBJ1-1; possibly TRBD1 for D (5 bases). The CDR3 length is 14 residues. Trimming stripped 5 bases from V and 2 bases from J, with 12 bases between. Germline assignment: CDR1 LNHDA and CDR2 SQIVND (reference sequence). The CDR3 is CASSSGRENTEAFF. DNA for the CDR3: TGTGCCAGTAGTTCGGGACGGGAAAACACTGAAGCTTTCTTT.

This clone was seen once. This chain joins TRBV5-1 and TRBJ2-5; D might be TRBD2 (5 bases). The length of the CDR3 is 13 residues. The germline gives CDR1 SGHRS, CDR2 YFSETQ. V dropped 0 bases and J dropped 5 bases, with 8 bases sitting between them. The CDR3 sequence: CASSLGPGETQYF. For the CDR3, the DNA is TGCGCCAGCAGCTTGGGACCGGGGGAGACCCAGTACTTC.

The rearrangement joins TRBV10-3 to TRBJ1-5, with 11 bases lining up with TRBD1. CDR3 length: 15 amino acids. The germline V gene has CDR1 ENHRY and CDR2 SYGVKD. With 10 bases clipped from V and 1 base from J, the junction kept 6 bases outside the gene matches. The CDR3 loop is CATRTGGASNQPQHF. The CDR3 DNA is TGTGCCACCCGGACAGGGGGCGCGAGCAATCAGCCCCAGCATTTT.